This T cell receptor (beta chain) was recorded in a study of technical replicates of blood from several donors. Only in-frame clones appear in the TCRdb table, and some are missing; sequencing was by immunoSEQ multiplex PCR. The sample comprises about 81,000 clones, about 97% of which are singletons, and under 0.2% rests with the top ten. Unmatched junction bases numbered 3, after V lost 7 bases and J lost 6 bases. The CDR3 sequence is 12 residues long. The germline V gene has CDR1 SGHRS and CDR2 YFSETQ. Sequencing input: T cells isolated from PBMCs. The rearrangement links TRBV5-1 to TRBJ1-2; 10 bases map to TRBD1. The clonotype originates from a human donor in good health. As DNA, the CDR3 is TGCGCCAGCCGACAGGGGGCTGATGGCTACACCTTC. It codes for CASRQGADGYTF.